This T cell receptor beta chain originates from a study of cytomegalovirus exposure and HLA in healthy donors. V lost 5 bases and J lost 0, with 10 bases in between. CDR1 and CDR2 from the germline V gene are SGHVS and FNYEAQ. The CDR3 sequence is 14 residues long. Worth noting for this clone: Its antigen is still unknown.

It was the approximately 130-subject validation cohort, separate from the approximately 700-subject first cohort, to which the donors belonged. Study-level results: Reportedly, cytomegalovirus status was diagnosed with high sensitivity and specificity.

TCRdb's copy holds only in-frame clones and misses some; the assay was immunoSEQ multiplex PCR. The data hold about 280,000 clones, with roughly 85% observed a single time. This chain links TRBV7-6 with TRBJ1-1; no clear D. Material: PBMCs. The receptor was isolated from a woman aged 18-29 years in good health and CMV-seronegative. This CDR3 reads CASSRIGVNTEAFF. In DNA, the CDR3 is TGTGCCAGCAGCAGAATCGGGGTGAACACTGAAGCTTTCTTT.